These 21 T cell receptor beta chains were all obtained from the same sample, sequenced in a study of T-cell memory formation after mild COVID-19. MiXCR, run by TCRdb on the 5' RACE reads, gives a single entry per CDR3 protein. Of around 80,000 distinct CDR3 sequences listed, about 15% are singletons. Sample: PBMCs or a T cell subset sorted from them (not recorded which). These receptor sequences come from an adult woman who had mild COVID-19 (a few samples of this study predate the infection). Cell type and time point are not known.

The J gene is TRBJ1-1, the V gene TRBV3-1; D remains ambiguous. The germline CDR1 and CDR2 sequences are LGHDT and YNNKEL (reference sequence). CDR3 length: 14 amino acids. The germline V and J ends were trimmed by 0 bases and 6 bases, with 11 bases remaining between them. The CDR3 loop reads CASSQDLKGSEAFF. DNA of the CDR3: TGTGCCAGCAGCCAAGATTTAAAAGGGTCTGAAGCTTTCTTT. Using reference TRBV3-1 and TRBJ1-1 for the parts outside the CDR3, the full variable domain is DTAVSQTPKYLVTQMGNDKSIKCEQNLGHDTMYWYKQDSKKFLKIMFSYNNKELIINETVPNRFSPKSPDKAHLNLHINSLELGDSAVYFCASSQDLKGSEAFFGQGTRLTVV.

In regard to this clonotype: Compared with germline, one end of the junction differs, possibly owing to a read error. The chain links TRBV4-3 to TRBJ2-1, with D maybe TRBD2 (6 bases). This CDR3 region has 19 residues. Germline CDR1 is LGHNA and CDR2 is YSLEER. The CDR3 DNA reads TGCGCCAGAAGCCAAGATCCTCGAGCGGGTCCTCCCATGCCTAATGAGCAGTTCTTC. This codes for CARSQDPRAGPPMPNEQFF.

This sequence joins TRBV30 and TRBJ1-1; D not resolved. The CDR3 has 13 amino acids. V was cut by 0 bases and J by 1 base, with 6 bases left in between. Germline-derived CDR1 and CDR2 are GTSNPN and SVGIG (reference sequence). The CDR3 DNA sequence: TGTGCCTGGAGTGTAACACCGAACACTGAAGCTTTCTTT. As protein: CAWSVTPNTEAFF.

This rearrangement joins TRBV9 to TRBJ1-2; D gene uncertain. Germline-derived CDR1 and CDR2 are SGDLS and YYNGEE. V lost 4 bases and J lost 2, with 6 bases in between. The CDR3 contains 12 residues. The CDR3 DNA reads as TGTGCCAGCAGCTTGGGGAACTATGGCTACACCTTC. It codes for CASSLGNYGYTF.

This clonotype was seen a few times. The chain links TRBV5-6 to TRBJ1-2; D is undetermined. Trimming shortened V by 0 bases and J by 5 bases, and 14 bases separated the two germline ends. CDR1 is SGHDT and CDR2 is YYEEEE in the germline V gene. The CDR3 runs 15 residues. CDR3 sequence: CASSLDGRTFYGYTF. CDR3 nucleotides: TGTGCCAGCAGCTTGGACGGGAGAACTTTTTATGGCTACACCTTC.

V is TRBV12-3 or TRBV12-4 and J is TRBJ2-7; D is ambiguous. The CDR3 has 14 residues. The V end was cut by 2 bases, the J end by 3 bases, with 11 bases between. The CDR3 sequence: CASSLMLNVYEQYF. Here the CDR3 DNA reads TGTGCCAGCAGTTTAATGCTAAATGTCTACGAGCAGTACTTC.

In this sample, this clonotype turned up once. V is TRBV27 and J is TRBJ1-5; D is unclear. Germline CDR1 reads MNHEY; CDR2 reads SMNVEV (reference sequence). The ends were cut back, 1 base at V and 3 bases at J, with 10 bases in the middle. The CDR3 has 15 residues. In nucleotides, the CDR3 is TGTGCCAGCAGTTTATTTTCTGGGATCAATCAGCCCCAGCATTTT. It yields the protein CASSLFSGINQPQHF.

This clonotype was observed a handful of times. The chain recombines TRBV20-1 with TRBJ1-1, with D tentatively TRBD1 (6 bases). CDR1 and CDR2 (germline): DFQATT, SNEGSKA (reference sequence). CDR3 length: 13 residues. V shed 6 bases and J shed 1 base, with 12 bases lying between them. The CDR3 here is CSAIGQSNTEAFF. CDR3 bases: TGCAGTGCGATCGGACAGTCGAACACTGAAGCTTTCTTT.

This clonotype was counted a few times. The chain carries TRBV7-9 and TRBJ2-7, with 9 positions matching TRBD1. Germline V lookup: CDR1 SEHNR, CDR2 FQNEAQ (reference sequence). Trimming removed 3 bases from V and 2 bases from J; junction bases left unmatched: 5. The CDR3 consists of 15 residues. CDR3 nucleotide sequence: TGTGCCAGCAGCTTCTCCGGGACAGGGACCTACGAGCAGTACTTC. As protein: CASSFSGTGTYEQYF.

The chain couples TRBV6-6 to TRBJ2-7, with TRBD2 matching over 10 bases. V gave up 2 bases and J gave up 1 base; unmatched junction bases: 14. The CDR3 consists of 19 residues. Germline values: CDR1 MNHNY, CDR2 SVGAGI (reference sequence). CDR3 loop: CASSYEDVAGGPLSYEQYF. Here the CDR3 DNA reads TGTGCCAGCAGTTACGAAGACGTAGCGGGGGGCCCTTTATCCTACGAGCAGTACTTC.

This clonotype was counted only a few times. V is TRBV27 and J is TRBJ2-7, with D possibly being TRBD1 (6 bases). The germline V and J ends were trimmed by 2 bases and 2 bases, with 10 bases remaining between them. Looked up from germline, CDR1 is MNHEY and CDR2 is SMNVEV (reference sequence). The CDR3 is 14 residues long. CDR3 protein: CASSLPDSTYEQYF. The CDR3 DNA follows: TGTGCCAGCAGTTTACCGGACAGTACCTACGAGCAGTACTTC.

This clonotype was picked up many times. This chain uses TRBV4-3 with TRBJ2-1, with D uncertain. Trimming took off 0 bases at V and 8 bases at J, with 14 bases between the two ends. The germline V gene encodes CDR1 LGHNA and CDR2 YSLEER. The CDR3 has 15 amino acids. The chain's CDR3 is CASSQDPASQDEQFF. The CDR3 region has the DNA TGCGCCAGCAGCCAAGATCCCGCATCCCAGGATGAGCAGTTCTTC.

The genes are TRBV12-3 or TRBV12-4 and TRBJ1-1, with 10 bases matching TRBD1. There are 14 residues in the CDR3. Unmatched junction bases numbered 8, after V lost 5 bases and J lost 8 bases. Written as DNA, the CDR3 is TGTGCCAGCAGTGATACCGGGACAGGGGTGGAAGCTTTCTTT. Its protein product is CASSDTGTGVEAFF.

The rearrangement links TRBV4-1 to TRBJ1-4, with D uncertain. Trimming removed 0 bases at V and 3 bases at J, with 20 bases between. CDR3 length equals 19 residues. CDR1 is MGHRA and CDR2 is YSYEKL in the germline V gene. In DNA, the CDR3 is TGCGCCAGCAGCCAAGATCCGGCCAGGACCCCCTACTCTAATGAAAAACTGTTTTTT. This codes for CASSQDPARTPYSNEKLFF.

The CDR3 nucleotides are TGCGCCAGCAGCCAAGAAGCGGGGCACACCGGGGAGCTGTTTTTT. Protein product: CASSQEAGHTGELFF. The chain links TRBV4-1 to TRBJ2-2; 7 nucleotides match TRBD2. The trim removed 0 bases at V and 3 bases at J, leaving 1 base unmatched. This CDR3 region has 15 residues. From germline, CDR1 is MGHRA and CDR2 YSYEKL.

V is TRBV7-8 and J is TRBJ2-5, with 11 bases fitting TRBD1. The CDR3 covers 16 residues. Germline CDR1 and CDR2: SGHVS and FQNEAQ. V gave up 2 bases and J gave up 1 base; unmatched junction bases: 3. CDR3 DNA: TGTGCCAGCAGCTTACCGGGACAGGGGGGCCAAGAGACCCAGTACTTC. This translates into CASSLPGQGGQETQYF.

This clonotype was observed a handful of times. This chain connects TRBV6-5 to TRBJ2-5, with 11 bases lining up with TRBD2. The CDR3 is 18 amino acids. Germline V gene lookup returns CDR1 MNHEY and CDR2 SVGAGI. V was clipped by 2 bases and J by 0 bases; unmatched bases: 8. CDR3 residues: CASSYRLAGGLNQETQYF. In DNA form, the CDR3 reads TGTGCCAGCAGTTACCGGCTAGCGGGGGGCCTCAACCAAGAGACCCAGTACTTC.

J is TRBJ2-1 and V is TRBV4-3, with D possibly TRBD2 on 6 matching bases. The V end was cut by 4 bases, the J end by 0 bases, with 16 bases between. Germline lookup yields CDR1 LGHNA and CDR2 YSLEER. This CDR3 spans 17 amino acids. The CDR3 DNA reads TGCGCCAGCAGCCCACTCCCTAGCGCGAGCTCCTACAATGAGCAGTTCTTC. Its translation: CASSPLPSASSYNEQFF.

DNA of the CDR3: TGTGCCAGCGTAGAGGAACTCGGTCTTTTCGAAAACATTCAGTACTTC. Translating gives CASVEELGLFENIQYF. The gene calls are TRBV7-2 and TRBJ2-4; D unresolved. V lost 8 bases, J lost 5 bases, and 22 bases lay in between. CDR3 length: 16 residues. Germline values: CDR1 SGHTA, CDR2 FQGNSA. Filled out from reference TRBV7-2 and TRBJ2-4, the complete variable domain reads GAGVSQSPSNKVTEKGKDVELRCDPISGHTALYWYRQSLGQGLEFLIYFQGNSAPDKSGLPSDRFSAERTGGSVSTLTIQRTQQEDSAVYLCASVEELGLFENIQYFGAGTRLSVL.

The chain joins TRBV29-1 to TRBJ1-2; a weak D match, TRBD1 (6 bases). The germline CDR1 and CDR2 sequences are SQVTM and ANQGSEA. Trimming took off 2 bases at V and 8 bases at J, with 9 bases between the two ends. This CDR3 has 11 amino acids. CDR3 region: CSVERDIGYTF. The CDR3 DNA follows: TGCAGCGTTGAAAGGGACATCGGCTACACCTTC.

The chain links TRBV12-5 to TRBJ2-2, with 13 positions matching TRBD2. Trimming cost V 6 bases and J 3 bases; bases outside gene matches: 7. CDR1 LGHNT and CDR2 FRNRAP come from the germline V gene. The CDR3 totals 17 residues. CDR3 sequence (DNA): TGTGCTAGTGGCCGAGGACTAGCGGGAGTTGACACCGGGGAGCTGTTTTTT. This gives the protein CASGRGLAGVDTGELFF.